The entry below describes one TCR beta chain. Germline V gene sequence: CDR1 SGHRS, CDR2 YFSETQ. V lost 7 bases, J lost 4 bases, and 18 bases lay in between. The CDR3 is made up of 15 amino acids. The data were obtained in a study of T-cell reconstitution after alpha-beta-depleted transplantation in children. Unique molecular identifiers were incorporated during preparation of the TCRbeta library. A single record per CDR3 protein comes from TCRdb applying MiXCR to the PCR reads. The sample lists approximately 190,000 distinct CDR3 sequences; roughly 6.3% were seen once. This sequence originates from a girl under three years old with combined immunodeficiency, due to receive a stem cell transplant. The V gene is TRBV5-1, the J gene TRBJ1-3; D remains unclear. Sequencing used PBMCs, obtained before TCRalphabeta/CD19-depleted stem cell transplant. CDR3 region: CASLLERAFGNTIYF. The CDR3 DNA sequence: TGCGCCAGCCTGTTGGAGAGAGCTTTCGGAAACACCATATATTTT.